A single sample gave rise to the 16 T cell receptor beta chains below, sequenced in a study of early T cells in non-severe SARS-CoV-2 infection. One entry per CDR3 protein results from TCRdb running MiXCR on the 5' RACE reads. Among about 46,000 distinct CDR3 sequences, around 10% were seen once, and the ten largest hold over 4%. This specimen was whole blood, taken at baseline. The receptors shown here come from an adult who was a healthcare worker with PCR-confirmed SARS-CoV-2 infection or an uninfected control (not recorded which).

This clonotype has more than one count but fewer than ten. This sequence joins TRBV15 and TRBJ2-4; TRBD1 matches at 7 bases. The trim removed 6 bases at V and 9 bases at J, leaving 8 bases unmatched. The CDR3 has 13 residues. Germline assignment: CDR1 LNHNV and CDR2 YYDKDF (reference sequence). For the CDR3, the DNA is TGTGCCACCAGAAACGACAGGGCGGGCATTCAGTACTTC. Translation gives CATRNDRAGIQYF. The whole variable domain, remainder taken from reference TRBV15 and TRBJ2-4, is DAMVIQNPRYQVTQFGKPVTLSCSQTLNHNVMYWYQQKSSQAPKLLFHYYDKDFNNEADTPDNFQSRRPNTSFCFLDIRSPGLGDTAMYLCATRNDRAGIQYFGAGTRLSVL.

The V gene is TRBV3-1, the J gene TRBJ2-7; D not certain. Germline V CDR1 and CDR2: LGHDT, YNNKEL (reference sequence). This CDR3 is 15 amino acids long. Trimming stripped 4 bases from V and 0 bases from J, with 13 bases between. The CDR3 is CASSPTTALSYEQYF. CDR3 nucleotide sequence: TGTGCCAGCAGCCCCACAACGGCTCTCTCCTACGAGCAGTACTTC.

There are many counts of this clonotype. The chain has TRBV4-2 and TRBJ1-2, with 9 bases aligning to TRBD1. CDR1 and CDR2 (germline): LGHNA, YNFKEQ. CDR3 length: 14 residues. V lost 3 bases and J lost 6; bases outside the gene matches: 5. The CDR3 protein is CASSHVDRGDGYTF. For the CDR3, the DNA is TGTGCCAGCAGCCATGTCGACAGGGGGGATGGCTACACCTTC.

The CDR3 region has the DNA TGTGCCAGCTCACCACCGACTAGCTCCTACGAGCAGTACTTC. It translates to CASSPPTSSYEQYF. This chain links TRBV18 with TRBJ2-7; D might be TRBD2 (6 bases). Trimming pared 0 bases from V and 0 bases from J, leaving 6 bases between. CDR1 KGHSH and CDR2 LQKENI come from the germline V gene. The CDR3 runs 14 residues.

The J gene is TRBJ1-3, the V gene TRBV4-2; no definite D call. Germline lookup yields CDR1 LGHNA and CDR2 YNFKEQ. The CDR3 is 11 amino acids. V dropped 4 bases and J dropped 4 bases, with 2 bases sitting between them. In DNA, the CDR3 is TGTGCCAGCAGCCGGGGAAACACCATATATTTT. This gives the protein CASSRGNTIYF.

The rearrangement uses TRBV2 and TRBJ2-2; TRBD1 matches 7 bases. Germline V gene lookup returns CDR1 SNHLY and CDR2 FYNNEI. The CDR3 is 13 amino acids. After removal of 2 bases from V and 6 bases from J, the junction contained 0 bases not matched to a gene. CDR3 nucleotides: TGTGCCAGCAGTGAACAGGGGGCCGGGGAGCTGTTTTTT. Translated: CASSEQGAGELFF.

This clonotype was observed at least ten times. V usage is TRBV18 and J usage is TRBJ1-1, with a possible D match to TRBD1 (6 bases). This CDR3 is built from 13 residues. V lost 6 bases and J lost 5, with 13 bases in between. Germline CDR1 reads KGHSH; CDR2 reads LQKENI. The CDR3 sequence: CASSTGITTEAFF. The CDR3 DNA is TGTGCCAGCTCCACAGGGATTACGACTGAAGCTTTCTTT.

This clonotype was recorded many times. The chain is built from TRBV5-4 and TRBJ1-2; TRBD1 aligns across 7 bases. Per the germline V gene, CDR1 is SGHNT and CDR2 is YYREEE (reference sequence). The trim removed 0 bases at V and 8 bases at J, leaving 13 bases unmatched. The CDR3 covers 16 residues. The CDR3 DNA reads TGTGCCAGCAGCTTGGGACAGGGCGTTTCTTTGGACGGCTACACCTTC. Its translation is CASSLGQGVSLDGYTF.

This clonotype was seen at least ten times. J is TRBJ1-2 and V is TRBV12-5, with D tentatively TRBD1 (6 bases). Germline lookup yields CDR1 LGHNT and CDR2 FRNRAP. The length of the CDR3 is 14 residues. Trimming removed 3 bases at V and 5 bases at J, with 13 bases between. CDR3 DNA: TGTGCTAGTGGTTTAGGGGGGGCACCTTATGGCTACACCTTC. Its protein product is CASGLGGAPYGYTF.

This clonotype was detected only a few times. The chain couples TRBV14 to TRBJ2-3; D possibly uses TRBD1 or TRBD2 (5 bases each). Germline-derived CDR1 and CDR2 are SGHDN and FVKESK. Deletions cut 0 bases from V and 0 bases from J, with 16 bases between. This CDR3 is built from 18 residues. For the CDR3, the DNA is TGTGCCAGCAGCCAAGATGGAGGTTATGGGGCCAGCACAGATACGCAGTATTTT. Translated: CASSQDGGYGASTDTQYF.

This clonotype was seen a handful of times. This chain uses TRBV20-1 with TRBJ1-2; D uncertain. V gave up 5 bases and J gave up 3 bases, with 10 bases separating them. CDR1 and CDR2 from the germline V gene are DFQATT and SNEGSKA (reference sequence). The CDR3 is 12 amino acids. The CDR3 here is CSALNGDYGYTF. CDR3 nucleotide sequence: TGCAGTGCTTTGAACGGAGACTATGGCTACACCTTC.

The chain uses TRBV29-1 and TRBJ2-2, with D unclear. V was clipped by 6 bases and J by 3 bases, with 5 bases between them. The germline gives CDR1 SQVTM, CDR2 ANQGSEA. The CDR3 totals 11 residues. CDR3 region: CSVAYTGELFF. The CDR3 coding sequence is TGCAGCGTGGCGTACACCGGGGAGCTGTTTTTT.

This chain uses TRBV2 with TRBJ2-7; TRBD1 matches at 10 bases. Trimming cost V 9 bases and J 8 bases; bases outside gene matches: 10. Germline CDR1 is SNHLY and CDR2 is FYNNEI. The CDR3 runs 13 residues. As DNA, the CDR3 is TGTGCCAGTGCTACCGGGACAGGGGTCCAGCAGTACTTC. It is translated as CASATGTGVQQYF.

In this sample, this clonotype turned up many times. The CDR3 loop reads CASSLAPGPGGAFF. CDR3 coding DNA: TGTGCCAGCAGCTTAGCGCCGGGCCCAGGTGGAGCTTTCTTT. The chain employs TRBV7-6 and TRBJ1-1; D not certain. The CDR3 loop spans 14 amino acids. Trimming removed 0 bases from V and 10 bases from J, with 15 bases in between. CDR1 and CDR2 from the germline V gene are SGHVS and FNYEAQ.

This chain uses TRBV3-1 with TRBJ2-7, with a tentative D call TRBD1 (5 bases). There are 11 residues in the CDR3. The V gene's germline CDR1 is LGHDT and CDR2 YNNKEL (reference sequence). Trimming cost V 8 bases and J 9 bases, with 14 bases left between them. The CDR3 DNA reads as TGTGCCAGCGGACCCGAGACAGTGCAGTACTTC. Protein sequence: CASGPETVQYF.

V is TRBV10-2 and J is TRBJ2-7; D is possibly TRBD2 (6 bases). This CDR3 spans 14 amino acids. The V end lost 6 bases, the J end lost 0 bases, and 12 bases lay between the germline ends. The germline V gene encodes CDR1 WSHSY and CDR2 SAAADI. Here the CDR3 DNA reads TGCGCCAGCAGCCAGGGACTCGGCTCCTACGAGCAGTACTTC. Encoded protein: CASSQGLGSYEQYF.